The clone carrying this TCR beta chain was detected many times. Germline CDR1 and CDR2: SGHRS and YFSETQ. The CDR3 extends over 14 amino acids. Between the trimmed V and J ends, which lost 4 bases and 1 base, there was a span of 11 bases. For repertoire sequencing, the TCR beta CDR3 regions were amplified from RNA transcripts. HTBI-primed first-round RT-PCR preceded second-round multiplex PCR. TCRdb re-analysed the multiplex PCR reads in MiXCR, keeping a single row per CDR3 protein. The sample lists more than 300,000 distinct CDR3 sequences, roughly 14% occurring once. This sample was taken from a study of Graves' ophthalmopathy and Graves' hyperthyroidism.

The V call is TRBV5-1, the J call TRBJ1-1; no reliable D call. The sequence was collected from a woman aged 18-30 years with stable Graves' hyperthyroidism. The sequencing input was peripheral blood. The CDR3 reads CASSTGQSNTEAFF. Written as DNA, the CDR3 is TGCGCCAGCAGCACCGGGCAGTCGAACACTGAAGCTTTCTTT.